This TCR beta chain appears in the sequencing data of a study of blood T cell repertoires in COVID-19. In the study overall: From T cells, B-cell-depleted T cells, or PBMCs came the material, which was cDNA or gDNA.

CDR1 and CDR2 (germline): SQVTM, ANQGSEA. The CDR3 totals 12 residues. V lost 4 bases, J lost 6 bases, and 10 bases lay in between. Original data processing: Estimation of nucleated cell counts relied on the amplification of reference gene primers. TCRdb's table, derived via immunoSEQ multiplex PCR, lists solely in-frame clones and lacks some. V and J calls and clone size are given by that table; D and trimming were obtained from the DNA. The repertoire consists of roughly 69,000 clones, with around 86% occurring once and the leading ten covering 5.5% to 8.5%. The chain is built from TRBV29-1 and TRBJ2-1, with D maybe TRBD1 (5 bases). This TCR was sampled from a man aged 45-65 years with active COVID-19. The specimen sequenced was peripheral blood. CDR3 sequence reads: CSVVQVTNEQFF. CDR3 sequence (DNA): TGCAGCGTTGTACAGGTAACCAATGAGCAGTTCTTC.